The 6 T cell receptor beta chains listed next were all sequenced from one sample in a study of T-cell memory formation after mild COVID-19. TCRdb re-called the 5' RACE reads with MiXCR, one entry per CDR3 protein. The data show about 560,000 distinct CDR3 sequences, about 20% seen once. The sequencing sample was made of PBMCs or a T cell subset sorted from them (not recorded which). These receptors were collected from an adult woman who had mild COVID-19 (a few samples of this study predate the infection). Cell type and time point are not known.

The V call is TRBV12-3 or TRBV12-4, the J call TRBJ2-1, with 11 bases matching TRBD2. V lost 6 bases and J lost 8; bases outside the gene matches: 9. This CDR3 region has 15 residues. For the CDR3, the DNA is TGTGCCAGCAGCTCAACTAGCGGGAGACCCGATGAGCAGTTCTTC. This sequence encodes CASSSTSGRPDEQFF.

This clonotype showed up just a few times. V gene TRBV6-5 combines with J gene TRBJ2-5, with 7 bases identical to TRBD2. J gave up 4 bases and V 0 bases, and 11 bases lay outside the gene matches. Germline values: CDR1 MNHEY, CDR2 SVGAGI. CDR3 length equals 17 residues. The CDR3 here is CASSYSGRERAGETQYF. Here the CDR3 DNA reads TGTGCCAGCAGTTACTCTGGGCGGGAGAGGGCCGGAGAGACCCAGTACTTC.

V gene TRBV14 combines with J gene TRBJ2-7; TRBD1 aligns across 10 bases. Unmatched junction bases numbered 5, after V lost 5 bases and J lost 4 bases. The CDR3 length is 14 residues. Germline-derived CDR1 and CDR2 are SGHDN and FVKESK. CDR3 DNA: TGTGCCAGCAGCAAGGACAGGGGGAGTTACGAGCAGTACTTC. Amino acids: CASSKDRGSYEQYF. Full variable domain (outside the CDR3, taken from reference TRBV14 and TRBJ2-7): EAGVTQFPSHSVIEKGQTVTLRCDPISGHDNLYWYRRVMGKEIKFLLHFVKESKQDESGMPNNRFLAERTGGTYSTLKVQPAELEDSGVYFCASSKDRGSYEQYFGPGTRLTVT.

The chain has TRBV7-9 and TRBJ2-3; possible D gene TRBD2, 6 bases. This CDR3 is 14 amino acids long. V dropped 5 bases and J dropped 0 bases, with 9 bases sitting between them. Germline V gene lookup returns CDR1 SEHNR and CDR2 FQNEAQ (reference sequence). The CDR3: CASSGRGSTDTQYF. The CDR3 coding sequence is TGTGCCAGCAGCGGTCGGGGGAGCACAGATACGCAGTATTTT.

The table lists this clonotype with many counts. The CDR3 sequence: CATSRTRTTYEQYF. CDR3 DNA: TGTGCCACCAGCAGAACCAGGACGACCTACGAGCAGTACTTC. The chain is built from TRBV15 and TRBJ2-7; unclear D gene. The CDR3 contains 14 residues. The germline V and J ends were trimmed by 2 bases and 2 bases, with 10 bases remaining between them. Germline-derived CDR1 and CDR2 are LNHNV and YYDKDF (reference sequence).

In its sample, this clonotype was seen a few times. The rearrangement joins TRBV5-8 to TRBJ2-1, with TRBD2 matching over 8 bases. Germline V gene data show CDR1 as SGHTS and CDR2 as YDEGEE. Losses at the gene ends were 2 bases for V and 7 bases for J; bases not matched to a gene: 5. The CDR3 runs 14 residues. CDR3 loop: CASSFGTRANEQFF. In nucleotides, the CDR3 is TGTGCCAGCAGCTTCGGGACTAGGGCAAATGAGCAGTTCTTC. Looking up the rest from reference TRBV5-8 and TRBJ2-1 gives the full variable domain: EAGVTQSPTHLIKTRGQQATLRCSPISGHTSVYWYQQALGLGLQFLLWYDEGEERNRGNFPPRFSGRQFPNYSSELNVNALELEDSALYLCASSFGTRANEQFFGPGTRLTVL.